This TCR beta chain is from a study of CD8+ T cells in alopecia areata. For the study at large: In an open-label trial, patients got 5 to 10 mg tofacitinib twice daily. Tofacitinib lasted 6 to 18 months, then 6 months off drug. Overall study findings and caveats: Patients showed less clear TCR sequence sharing than mice, possibly partly because of HLA diversity.

Sequencing templates came from extracted RNA that was reverse transcribed into cDNA. The table came from immunoSEQ multiplex PCR; TCRdb's copy has only in-frame clones and leaves some out. The table has over 70,000 clones, approximately 70% seen once; the top ten hold about 20%. Note on this clone: Its antigen is undetermined.

Treatment in this sample: oral pan-JAK inhibitor, 5-10 mg twice daily. Peripheral blood and lesional scalp punch biopsies were taken from alopecia areata patients. The J segment lost 3 bases and the V segment lost 5 bases, leaving 10 bases of the junction unmatched. CDR1 and CDR2 from the germline V gene are GTSNPN and SVGIG (reference sequence). The CDR3 spans 14 residues. The sequence was collected from a human donor with alopecia areata. The chain recombines TRBV30 with TRBJ2-7; 7 nucleotides line up with TRBD1. Sequenced material: CD8+ T cells sorted from blood, taken at week 24, from a patient treated with tofacitinib. CDR3 in amino acids: CAWEGAPHYYEQYF. CDR3 bases: TGTGCCTGGGAGGGGGCCCCCCACTACTACGAGCAGTACTTC.